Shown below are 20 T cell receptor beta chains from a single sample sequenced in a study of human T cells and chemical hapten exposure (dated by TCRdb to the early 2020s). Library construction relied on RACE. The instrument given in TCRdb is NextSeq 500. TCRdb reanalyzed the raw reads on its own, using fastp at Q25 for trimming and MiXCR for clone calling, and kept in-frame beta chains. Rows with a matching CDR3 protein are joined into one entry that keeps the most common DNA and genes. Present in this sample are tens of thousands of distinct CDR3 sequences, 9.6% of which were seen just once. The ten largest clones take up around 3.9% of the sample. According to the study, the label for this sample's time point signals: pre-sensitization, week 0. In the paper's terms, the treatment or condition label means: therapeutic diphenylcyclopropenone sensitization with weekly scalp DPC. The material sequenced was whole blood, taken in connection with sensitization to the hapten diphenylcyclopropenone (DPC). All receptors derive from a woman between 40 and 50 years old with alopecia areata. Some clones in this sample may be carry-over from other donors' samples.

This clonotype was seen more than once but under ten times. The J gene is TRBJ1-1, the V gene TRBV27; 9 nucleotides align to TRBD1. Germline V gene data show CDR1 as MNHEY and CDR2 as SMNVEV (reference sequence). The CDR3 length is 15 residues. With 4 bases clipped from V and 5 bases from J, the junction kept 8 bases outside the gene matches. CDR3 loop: CASSSRGTGRTEAFF. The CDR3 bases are TGTGCCAGCAGTTCTAGAGGGACAGGGCGGACTGAAGCTTTCTTT.

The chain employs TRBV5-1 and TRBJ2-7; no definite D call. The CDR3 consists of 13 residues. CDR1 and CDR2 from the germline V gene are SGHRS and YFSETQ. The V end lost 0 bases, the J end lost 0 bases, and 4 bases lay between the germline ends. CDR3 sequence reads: CASSLAHSYEQYF. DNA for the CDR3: TGCGCCAGCAGCTTGGCGCACTCCTACGAGCAGTACTTC.

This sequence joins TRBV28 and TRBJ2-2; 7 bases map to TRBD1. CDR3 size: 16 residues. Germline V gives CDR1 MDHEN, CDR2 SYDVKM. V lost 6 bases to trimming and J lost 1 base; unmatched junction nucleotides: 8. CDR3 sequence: CASRRDRALNTGELFF. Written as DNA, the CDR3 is TGTGCCAGCAGACGCGACAGGGCCCTGAACACCGGGGAGCTGTTTTTT.

CDR3 in DNA: TGTGCCAGCAGCGGGCAGGGATCCTACGAGCAGTACTTC. Amino acid sequence: CASSGQGSYEQYF. The chain couples TRBV7-9 to TRBJ2-7, with D possibly matching TRBD1 (5 bases). V was clipped by 5 bases and J by 1 base, with 9 bases between them. The CDR3 consists of 13 residues. The V gene's germline CDR1 is SEHNR and CDR2 FQNEAQ (reference sequence).

The CDR3 sequence: CASSLIGTGATNEKLFF. The CDR3 nucleotides read TGTGCCAGCAGTTTAATCGGGACAGGGGCAACTAATGAAAAACTGTTTTTT. V gene TRBV27 combines with J gene TRBJ1-4, with 10 bases identical to TRBD1. The CDR3 length is 17 residues. J was trimmed by 0 bases and V by 2 bases; bases with no gene match: 3. Germline V gives CDR1 MNHEY, CDR2 SMNVEV (reference sequence).

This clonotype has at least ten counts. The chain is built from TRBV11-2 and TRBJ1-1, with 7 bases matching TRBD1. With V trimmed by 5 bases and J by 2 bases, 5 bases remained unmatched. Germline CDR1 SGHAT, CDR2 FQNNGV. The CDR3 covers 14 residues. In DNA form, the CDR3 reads TGTGCCAGCAGCAAAGGACAGGCTAACACTGAAGCTTTCTTT. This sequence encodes CASSKGQANTEAFF. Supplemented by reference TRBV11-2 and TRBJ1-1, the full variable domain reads EAGVAQSPRYKIIEKRQSVAFWCNPISGHATLYWYQQILGQGPKLLIQFQNNGVVDDSQLPKDRFSAERLKGVDSTLKIQPAKLEDSAVYLCASSKGQANTEAFFGQGTRLTVV.

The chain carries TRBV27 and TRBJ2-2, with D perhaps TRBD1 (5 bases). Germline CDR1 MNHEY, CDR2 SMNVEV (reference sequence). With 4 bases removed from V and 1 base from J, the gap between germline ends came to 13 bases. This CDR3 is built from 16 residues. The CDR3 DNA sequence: TGTGCCAGCAGTTCCCCTCAGGGCATGAACACCGGGGAGCTGTTTTTT. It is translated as CASSSPQGMNTGELFF.

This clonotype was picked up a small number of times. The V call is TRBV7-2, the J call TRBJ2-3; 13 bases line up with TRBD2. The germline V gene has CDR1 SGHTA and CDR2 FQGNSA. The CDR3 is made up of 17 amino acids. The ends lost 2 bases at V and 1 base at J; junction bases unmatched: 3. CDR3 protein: CASSLTSGGAGTDTQYF. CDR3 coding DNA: TGTGCCAGCAGCTTAACTAGCGGGGGGGCCGGCACAGATACGCAGTATTTT.

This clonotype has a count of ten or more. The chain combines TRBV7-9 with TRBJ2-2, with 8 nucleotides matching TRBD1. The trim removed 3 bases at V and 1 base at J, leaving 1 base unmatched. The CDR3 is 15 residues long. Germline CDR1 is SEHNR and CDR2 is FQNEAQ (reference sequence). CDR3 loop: CASSLTGENTGELFF. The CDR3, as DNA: TGTGCCAGCAGCTTGACAGGGGAGAACACCGGGGAGCTGTTTTTT.

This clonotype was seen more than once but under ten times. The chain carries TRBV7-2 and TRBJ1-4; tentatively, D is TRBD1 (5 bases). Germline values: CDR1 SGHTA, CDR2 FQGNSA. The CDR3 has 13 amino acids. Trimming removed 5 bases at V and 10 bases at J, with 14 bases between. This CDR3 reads CASSRESQGKLFF. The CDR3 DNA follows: TGTGCCAGCAGCCGGGAGAGTCAGGGAAAACTGTTTTTT.

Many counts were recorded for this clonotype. The CDR3 coding sequence is TGTGCCAGCAGCCAATCTCGAGGGGCAGGGTCAAGCTCCTACGAGCAGTACTTC. Protein sequence: CASSQSRGAGSSSYEQYF. The V gene is TRBV7-9, the J gene TRBJ2-7; D is possibly TRBD1 or TRBD2 (5 bases each). V lost 5 bases and J lost 0, with 23 bases in between. Per germline, CDR1 SEHNR and CDR2 FQNEAQ (reference sequence). CDR3 length: 18 residues.

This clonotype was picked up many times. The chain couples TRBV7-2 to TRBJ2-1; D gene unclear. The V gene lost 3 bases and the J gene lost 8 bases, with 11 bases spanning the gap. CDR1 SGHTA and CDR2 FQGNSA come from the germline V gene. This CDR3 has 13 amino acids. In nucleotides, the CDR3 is TGTGCCAGCAGCTTTCAGAATGTAGATGAGCAGTTCTTC. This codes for CASSFQNVDEQFF.

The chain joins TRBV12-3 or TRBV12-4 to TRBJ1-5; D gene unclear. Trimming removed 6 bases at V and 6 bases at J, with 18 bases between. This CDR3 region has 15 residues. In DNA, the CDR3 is TGTGCCAGCAGGGCCGGGCCGACGTTGGGTCAGCCCCAGCATTTT. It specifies CASRAGPTLGQPQHF.

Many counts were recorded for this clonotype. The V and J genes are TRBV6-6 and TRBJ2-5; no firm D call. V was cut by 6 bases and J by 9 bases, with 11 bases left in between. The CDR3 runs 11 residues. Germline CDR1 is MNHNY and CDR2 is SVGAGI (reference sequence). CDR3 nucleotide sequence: TGTGCCAGCAGCCCAACAGCTCCCCAGTACTTC. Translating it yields CASSPTAPQYF.

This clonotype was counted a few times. CDR3 bases: TGTGCCAGCAGCTTAGAGGCGACTAGCAATCAGCCCCAGCATTTT. It is translated as CASSLEATSNQPQHF. The chain is built from TRBV7-2 and TRBJ1-5; D is uncertain. The CDR3 runs to 15 residues. V gave up 1 base and J gave up 0 bases, with 7 bases separating them. Germline lookup yields CDR1 SGHTA and CDR2 FQGNSA. The full variable domain, in which reference TRBV7-2 and TRBJ1-5 provide the parts outside the CDR3, is GAGVSQSPSNKVTEKGKDVELRCDPISGHTALYWYRQSLGQGLEFLIYFQGNSAPDKSGLPSDRFSAERTGGSVSTLTIQRTQQEDSAVYLCASSLEATSNQPQHFGDGTRLSIL.

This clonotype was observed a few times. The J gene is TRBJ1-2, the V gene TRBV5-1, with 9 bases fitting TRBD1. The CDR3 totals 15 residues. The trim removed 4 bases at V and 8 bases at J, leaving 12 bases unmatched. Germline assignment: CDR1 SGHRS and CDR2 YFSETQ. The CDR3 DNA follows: TGCGCCAGCAGCGAATCTGTGGGGACAGGGAAGGGCTACACCTTC. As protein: CASSESVGTGKGYTF.

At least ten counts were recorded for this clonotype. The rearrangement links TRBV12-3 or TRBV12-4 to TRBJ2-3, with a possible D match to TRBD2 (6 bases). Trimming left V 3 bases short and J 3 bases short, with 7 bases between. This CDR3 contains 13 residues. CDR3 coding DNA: TGTGCCAGCAGTTTGGAGGGAACAGATACGCAGTATTTT. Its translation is CASSLEGTDTQYF.

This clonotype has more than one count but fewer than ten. CDR3 loop: CASSQDFQGVNSPLHF. The CDR3 coding sequence is TGCGCCAGCAGCCAAGACTTCCAGGGGGTGAATTCACCCCTCCACTTT. V is TRBV4-1 and J is TRBJ1-6; 7 bases align to TRBD1. Germline V gene sequence: CDR1 MGHRA, CDR2 YSYEKL. The CDR3 runs 16 residues. Germline trimming cut 0 bases from V and 7 bases from J; bases unmatched to any gene: 6.

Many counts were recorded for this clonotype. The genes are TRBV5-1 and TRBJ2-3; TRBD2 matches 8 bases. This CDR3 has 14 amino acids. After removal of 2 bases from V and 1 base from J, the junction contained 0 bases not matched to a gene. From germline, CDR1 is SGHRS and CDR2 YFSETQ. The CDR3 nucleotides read TGCGCCAGCAGCTTAGCGGGGGGCACAGATACGCAGTATTTT. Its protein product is CASSLAGGTDTQYF.

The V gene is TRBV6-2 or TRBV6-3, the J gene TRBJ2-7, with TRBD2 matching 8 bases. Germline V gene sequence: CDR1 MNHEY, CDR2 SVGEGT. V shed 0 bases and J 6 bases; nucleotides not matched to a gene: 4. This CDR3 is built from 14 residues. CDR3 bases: TGTGCCAGCAGTTACTCGCGCCTAGCGGGCGAGCAGTACTTC. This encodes CASSYSRLAGEQYF.